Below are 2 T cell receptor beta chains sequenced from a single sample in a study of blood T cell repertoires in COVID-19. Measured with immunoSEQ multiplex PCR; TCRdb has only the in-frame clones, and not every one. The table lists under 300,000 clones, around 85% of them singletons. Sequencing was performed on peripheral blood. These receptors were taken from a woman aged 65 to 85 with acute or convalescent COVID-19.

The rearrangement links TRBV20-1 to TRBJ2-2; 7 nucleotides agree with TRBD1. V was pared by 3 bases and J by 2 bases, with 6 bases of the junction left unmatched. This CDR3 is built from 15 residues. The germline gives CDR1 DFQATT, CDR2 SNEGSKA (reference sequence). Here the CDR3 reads CSASTGELNTGELFF. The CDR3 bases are TGCAGTGCTAGTACAGGGGAACTTAACACCGGGGAGCTGTTTTTT.

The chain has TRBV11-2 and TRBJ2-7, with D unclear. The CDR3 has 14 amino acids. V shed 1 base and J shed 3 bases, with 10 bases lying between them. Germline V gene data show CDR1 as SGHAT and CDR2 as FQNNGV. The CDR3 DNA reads TGTGCCAGCAGCTTAGGAGCCCTCGGCTACGAGCAGTACTTC. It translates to CASSLGALGYEQYF. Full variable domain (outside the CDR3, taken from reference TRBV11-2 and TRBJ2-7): EAGVAQSPRYKIIEKRQSVAFWCNPISGHATLYWYQQILGQGPKLLIQFQNNGVVDDSQLPKDRFSAERLKGVDSTLKIQPAKLEDSAVYLCASSLGALGYEQYFGPGTRLTVT.